This entry lists 17 T cell receptor beta chains sequenced from one sample in a study of blood T cells in healthy people across ages (dated by TCRdb to between 2015 and 2017). The library was built by means of 5' RACE. The instrument given in TCRdb is Illumina HiSeq 2500. A second PCR of about 6 to 11 cycles was performed with a sample-barcoded 5' primer and a J-beta primer mix. TCRdb applied fastp at Q25 and MiXCR to the public reads, then kept only in-frame beta chains. Each CDR3 protein gets just one entry, which takes the most common genes and DNA from the rows behind it. The sample yields 2 million or so distinct CDR3 sequences; 40% to 55% were counted once. The top ten clonotypes cover roughly 2.1% of the sample. The sample consisted of blood. The receptors stem from a woman between 40 and 50 years old in good health.

V usage is TRBV6-1 and J usage is TRBJ2-1, with TRBD1 matching over 9 bases. Matching the DNA end better, TRBJ2-7 makes the J call doubtful. The CDR3 is 15 residues long. Germline CDR1 reads MNHNS; CDR2 reads SASEGT. The CDR3 coding sequence is TGTGCCAGCAGTAAAAGACAGGGGGGCTACAATGAGCAGTACTTC. Its protein is CASSKRQGGYNEQYF.

The chain recombines TRBV10-3 with TRBJ2-1; no clear D. The CDR3 runs 13 residues. Germline V gives CDR1 ENHRY, CDR2 SYGVKD. Trimming pared 6 bases from V and 4 bases from J, leaving 10 bases between. The DNA for the CDR3 is TGTGCCATCAGACAGCCTGATTACAATGAGCAGTTCTTC. This sequence encodes CAIRQPDYNEQFF.

This sequence joins TRBV4-3 and TRBJ2-1; 8 bases align to TRBD2. The CDR3 contains 14 residues. Trimming at V came to 6 bases and at J to 7 bases, leaving 8 bases not matched to a gene. Germline lookup yields CDR1 LGHNA and CDR2 YSLEER. The CDR3 is CASSEARGGNEQFF. The CDR3 region has the DNA TGCGCCAGCAGTGAAGCCCGGGGGGGGAATGAGCAGTTCTTC.

This clonotype appeared once. The V and J genes are TRBV28 and TRBJ1-2; 9 bases agree with TRBD1. The ends lost 4 bases at V and 7 bases at J; junction bases unmatched: 10. The CDR3 is made up of 15 amino acids. From germline, CDR1 is MDHEN and CDR2 SYDVKM. CDR3 protein: CASSSALQGASGYTF. CDR3 in DNA: TGTGCCAGCAGTTCCGCTTTACAGGGGGCTAGTGGCTACACCTTC.

The chain links TRBV6-5 to TRBJ1-2; D remains unclear. This CDR3 has 13 amino acids. Germline CDR1 and CDR2: MNHEY and SVGAGI. The V and J ends lost 8 bases and 1 base respectively, with 11 bases between them. CDR3 in DNA: TGTGCCAGCTGTCAGCGGGGTAACTATGGCTACACCTTC. Residues: CASCQRGNYGYTF.

V and J are TRBV7-2 and TRBJ2-3, with D unresolved. Germline lookup yields CDR1 SGHTA and CDR2 FQGNSA. Trimming stripped 4 bases from V and 1 base from J, with 9 bases between. The CDR3 extends over 14 amino acids. The DNA of the CDR3 is TGTGCCAGCAGCTCTAGATCGCGCACAGATACGCAGTATTTT. Protein sequence: CASSSRSRTDTQYF.

This clonotype appeared once. V gene TRBV20-1 combines with J gene TRBJ1-6; a possible D gene is TRBD1 (6 bases). Germline loops: CDR1 DFQATT, CDR2 SNEGSKA (reference sequence). There are 14 residues in the CDR3. The ends were cut back, 0 bases at V and 5 bases at J, with 8 bases in the middle. CDR3 residues: CSAREQGNNSPLHF. For the CDR3, the DNA is TGCAGTGCTAGAGAACAGGGCAATAATTCACCCCTCCACTTT.

This clonotype occurred a few times. J is TRBJ1-4 and V is TRBV9; D is possibly TRBD1 (6 bases). CDR1 and CDR2 (germline): SGDLS, YYNGEE. Between the trimmed V and J ends, which lost 7 bases and 7 bases, there was a span of 17 bases. The CDR3 is made up of 14 amino acids. The DNA for the CDR3 is TGTGCCAGCTCCTTGGGGGCGAAAGGTGAAAAACTGTTTTTT. As protein: CASSLGAKGEKLFF.

The V gene is TRBV29-1, the J gene TRBJ1-1; a possible D gene is TRBD1 (5 bases). Between the trimmed V and J ends, which lost 6 bases and 5 bases, there was a span of 13 bases. There are 12 residues in the CDR3. CDR1 and CDR2 (germline): SQVTM, ANQGSEA. CDR3 sequence: CSVFQGRTEAFF. The CDR3 DNA follows: TGCAGCGTCTTCCAGGGTCGGACTGAAGCTTTCTTT.

This clonotype occurred once. J is TRBJ2-1 and V is TRBV7-8; 8 bases are shared with TRBD2. With 3 bases clipped from V and 3 bases from J, the junction kept 7 bases outside the gene matches. CDR1 is SGHVS and CDR2 is FQNEAQ in the germline V gene. The CDR3 loop spans 16 amino acids. The CDR3 spells CASSLRTSLIYNEQFF. CDR3 DNA: TGTGCCAGCAGCTTGAGGACTAGCCTAATCTACAATGAGCAGTTCTTC.

The chain has TRBV7-9 and TRBJ2-7; D is possibly TRBD1 (6 bases). Trimming removed 4 bases from V and 2 bases from J, with 15 bases in between. This CDR3 contains 15 residues. Germline CDR1 SEHNR, CDR2 FQNEAQ (reference sequence). CDR3 bases: TGTGCCAGCAGCTCACTCACAGGGTTCCCCTACGAGCAGTACTTC. Translation: CASSSLTGFPYEQYF.

The rearrangement links TRBV27 to TRBJ2-1; 10 positions agree with TRBD1. V was pared by 3 bases and J by 4 bases, with 12 bases of the junction left unmatched. The CDR3 covers 18 residues. The germline V gene encodes CDR1 MNHEY and CDR2 SMNVEV (reference sequence). CDR3 nucleotide sequence: TGTGCCAGCAGTTTGGACAGGGGGACATCTCTTATATACAATGAGCAGTTCTTC. Its translation: CASSLDRGTSLIYNEQFF.

This chain joins TRBV7-2 and TRBJ2-7; D is perhaps TRBD2 (6 bases). TRBJ2-5 explains the end of the DNA better; the J call may be wrong. Per germline, CDR1 SGHTA and CDR2 FQGNSA. The CDR3 spans 16 residues. The CDR3 sequence is CASSFMSRVGGETQYF. CDR3 sequence (DNA): TGTGCCAGCAGCTTCATGAGCAGGGTAGGAGGGGAGACCCAGTACTTC.

The J gene is TRBJ2-7, the V gene TRBV20-1; the match to TRBD2 covers 8 bases. V was clipped by 2 bases and J by 4 bases; unmatched bases: 4. The CDR3 consists of 13 residues. CDR1 and CDR2 (germline): DFQATT, SNEGSKA (reference sequence). CDR3 sequence (DNA): TGCAGTGCTAGAACTAGCGGAGAATACGAGCAGTACTTC. Its translation: CSARTSGEYEQYF.

The chain's CDR3 is CASSQEGRQGSYEQYF. The CDR3 nucleotides are TGCGCCAGCAGCCAAGAGGGACGACAGGGGTCCTACGAGCAGTACTTC. This chain uses TRBV4-3 with TRBJ2-7; 8 bases align to TRBD1. Germline CDR1 is LGHNA and CDR2 is YSLEER. J lost 1 base, V lost 0 bases, and 5 bases had no gene match. The CDR3 extends over 16 amino acids.

This clonotype was recorded a few times. This chain uses TRBV7-2 with TRBJ1-4, with D tentatively TRBD1 (5 bases). This CDR3 has 15 amino acids. V was clipped by 2 bases and J by 0 bases, with 7 bases between them. Germline V gives CDR1 SGHTA, CDR2 FQGNSA. The CDR3 region is CASSLRGTTNEKLFF. In nucleotides, the CDR3 is TGTGCCAGCAGCTTACGGGGGACAACTAATGAAAAACTGTTTTTT.

The J gene is TRBJ2-1, the V gene TRBV4-1; 11 bases align to TRBD2. Germline V gives CDR1 MGHRA, CDR2 YSYEKL. The CDR3 has 17 residues. The V and J ends lost 4 bases and 4 bases, in that order; junction bases with no gene match: 9. The CDR3 coding sequence is TGCGCCAGCAGCCTGTTTAGCGGGGGGGTCAGGTACAATGAGCAGTTCTTC. Encoded protein: CASSLFSGGVRYNEQFF.